This paragraph reports one T cell receptor beta chain. This record comes from a study of control samples from healthy donors and cancer patients. The data were produced by immunoSEQ multiplex PCR, yet TCRdb's version contains in-frame clones alone and is incomplete. Among hundreds of thousands of clones listed, roughly 80% were seen once. The CDR3 loop spans 15 amino acids. V lost 8 bases and J lost 8, with 21 bases in between. CDR1 is MNHEY, CDR2 SVGAGI, per germline. This chain connects TRBV6-5 to TRBJ1-4; unclear D gene. The clonotype was recovered from an older woman with lung cancer. What was sequenced was PBMCs. In nucleotides, the CDR3 is TGTGCCAGCTCATCGCTTGTGCCAATAGGGGAAAAACTGTTTTTT. Its protein is CASSSLVPIGEKLFF.